Below are 9 T cell receptor beta chains sequenced from a single sample in a study of CD8 T cells in Susac syndrome. An amount of RNA that ranged from roughly 0.5 to 1 ug was reverse transcribed with random hexamers. MiXCR, run by TCRdb on the immunoSEQ multiplex PCR reads, gives a single entry per CDR3 protein. The sample lists around 200,000 distinct CDR3 sequences, approximately 95% occurring once. The specimen was CD8+ T cells from PBMCs. The receptors here all came from a human donor with Susac syndrome.

The chain combines TRBV5-4 with TRBJ2-2; D is undetermined. CDR3 length: 15 amino acids. Trimming pared 3 bases from V and 6 bases from J, leaving 15 bases between. The germline V gene has CDR1 SGHNT and CDR2 YYREEE (reference sequence). CDR3 protein: CASSSKFFGPGELFF. DNA of the CDR3: TGTGCCAGCAGCTCAAAGTTCTTTGGACCCGGGGAGCTGTTTTTT.

The J gene is TRBJ1-2, the V gene TRBV20-1; D remains unclear. This CDR3 has 17 residues. Germline loops: CDR1 DFQATT, CDR2 SNEGSKA (reference sequence). The germline V and J ends were trimmed by 0 bases and 3 bases, with 20 bases remaining between them. The CDR3 loop reads CSARDSRQGLLDYGYTF. CDR3 bases: TGCAGTGCTAGAGACAGTCGCCAAGGCCTTTTAGACTATGGCTACACCTTC.

This chain joins TRBV12-3 or TRBV12-4 and TRBJ2-7; D is unclear. Trimming shortened V by 3 bases and J by 6 bases, and 15 bases separated the two germline ends. This CDR3 spans 14 amino acids. The CDR3 DNA reads as TGTGCCAGCAGTTTGGTGACACTTCAGAGCGAGCAGTACTTC. Residues: CASSLVTLQSEQYF.

The chain employs TRBV5-1 and TRBJ1-5, with 8 bases lining up with TRBD1. Germline lookup yields CDR1 SGHRS and CDR2 YFSETQ. This CDR3 has 16 amino acids. After removal of 2 bases from V and 2 bases from J, the junction contained 6 bases not matched to a gene. This CDR3 reads CASSLGVDRGNQPQHF. CDR3 DNA sequence: TGCGCCAGCAGCTTAGGGGTGGACAGGGGCAATCAGCCCCAGCATTTT.

Concerning this clonotype itself: Given a much more abundant clone one base away, this may be a read error. The chain combines TRBV7-9 with TRBJ2-5; D not certain. Germline CDR1 is SEHNR and CDR2 is FQNEAQ (reference sequence). CDR3 length equals 11 residues. V lost 1 base, J lost 7 bases, and 4 bases lay in between. The CDR3 DNA reads as TGTGCCAGCAGCTTAGAAGGGACCCAGTACTTC. Amino acids: CASSLEGTQYF.

V usage is TRBV28 and J usage is TRBJ1-1; maybe TRBD1 (5 bases). This CDR3 comprises 13 residues. The germline CDR1 and CDR2 sequences are MDHEN and SYDVKM. Trimming took 7 bases from V and 5 from J, leaving 14 bases between them. CDR3 coding DNA: TGTGCCAGCAACCCGGGGGATGGAACTGAAGCTTTCTTT. As protein: CASNPGDGTEAFF.

V gene TRBV20-1 combines with J gene TRBJ2-1, with 13 bases matching TRBD2. V dropped 6 bases and J dropped 6; count of bases not matched to a gene: 8. The CDR3 sequence is 15 residues long. Germline V lookup: CDR1 DFQATT, CDR2 SNEGSKA (reference sequence). CDR3 sequence reads: CSAPLLAGGPNEQFF. The DNA for the CDR3 is TGCAGTGCCCCGCTACTAGCGGGGGGGCCCAATGAGCAGTTCTTC.

The V and J genes are TRBV9 and TRBJ2-7; D not resolved. The CDR3 is 13 amino acids. In germline, CDR1 is SGDLS, CDR2 YYNGEE. The germline V and J ends were trimmed by 0 bases and 10 bases, with 14 bases remaining between them. The CDR3 coding sequence is TGTGCCAGCAGCGTAGCTACAAGGGCAGAACAGTACTTC. This sequence encodes CASSVATRAEQYF.

This clonotype was picked up one time. The chain links TRBV16 to TRBJ1-1; D is perhaps TRBD1 (5 bases). The CDR3 totals 15 residues. The germline CDR1 and CDR2 sequences are KGHSY and FQNENV. V lost 1 base to trimming and J lost 5 bases, with 14 bases between them. The CDR3 DNA is TGTGCCAGCAGCCAATTCTCTGCGGGGGGGACTGAAGCTTTCTTT. Its protein product is CASSQFSAGGTEAFF. Combining the CDR3 with reference TRBV16 and TRBJ1-1 gives the whole variable domain GEEVAQTPKHLVRGEGQKAKLYCAPIKGHSYVFWYQQVLKNEFKFLISFQNENVFDETGMPKERFSAKCLPNSPCSLEIQATKLEDSAVYFCASSQFSAGGTEAFFGQGTRLTVV.